Shown below are 8 T cell receptor beta chains from a single sample sequenced in a study of cytomegalovirus exposure and HLA in healthy donors (dated by TCRdb to about 2017). The library was made by the immunoSEQ multiplex PCR assay. The multiplex PCR relied on a mix of 60 forward primers for TCR Vbeta segments and 13 reverse primers for TCR Jbeta segments. TCRdb took this table from immuneACCESS and kept in-frame rearrangements with V and J called. Such tables lack part of the clones; where checked against another copy, unresolved V genes explain under half of the gap, and the rest is unexplained. The sample records some 130,000 clones, over 75% of which are singletons. Less than 5% of the sample lies in the top ten. The specimen was PBMCs. Receptor source: a man under 40 in good health.

V gene TRBV5-4 combines with J gene TRBJ2-1; TRBD2 aligns across 7 bases. The V and J ends lost 0 bases and 10 bases, in that order; junction bases with no gene match: 7. This CDR3 has 14 amino acids. Germline V gene sequence: CDR1 SGHNT, CDR2 YYREEE (reference sequence). CDR3 bases: TGTGCCAGCAGCTTGGGGGGGACTACACGGGAGCAGTTCTTC. Its translation is CASSLGGTTREQFF. Full variable domain (missing parts from reference TRBV5-4 and TRBJ2-1): ETGVTQSPTHLIKTRGQQVTLRCSSQSGHNTVSWYQQALGQGPQFIFQYYREEENGRGNFPPRFSGLQFPNYSSELNVNALELDDSALYLCASSLGGTTREQFFGPGTRLTVL.

The chain recombines TRBV19 with TRBJ2-2, with 10 positions matching TRBD1. V shed 6 bases, J shed 6 bases, and the junction held 13 bases outside the gene matches. This CDR3 has 17 residues. The germline V gene has CDR1 LNHDA and CDR2 SQIVND (reference sequence). CDR3 sequence: CASSFYSGQGVPGELFF. As DNA, the CDR3 is TGTGCCAGTAGCTTCTACTCCGGACAGGGGGTCCCCGGGGAGCTGTTTTTT.

The chain links TRBV5-6 to TRBJ1-5, with D possibly matching TRBD1 (5 bases). This CDR3 has 15 residues. Germline CDR1 is SGHDT and CDR2 is YYEEEE. The ends were cut back, 2 bases at V and 4 bases at J, with 13 bases in the middle. For the CDR3, the DNA is TGTGCCAGCAGCTTCGGCGACAGACAAAATCAGCCCCAGCATTTT. Its translation: CASSFGDRQNQPQHF.

The V gene is TRBV28, the J gene TRBJ1-4; D not certain. V gave up 5 bases and J gave up 4 bases, with 11 bases separating them. CDR3 length: 14 residues. Germline assignment: CDR1 MDHEN and CDR2 SYDVKM. CDR3 in DNA: TGTGCCAGCAGTCCCCTCCTAAATAATGAAAAACTGTTTTTT. Its translation is CASSPLLNNEKLFF.

The chain combines TRBV2 with TRBJ2-5; D gene ambiguous. Germline V gives CDR1 SNHLY, CDR2 FYNNEI. V was cut by 1 base and J by 2 bases, with 11 bases left in between. The CDR3 spans 15 residues. The CDR3 DNA reads TGTGCCAGCAGTGAAGATTTGAGGAGACAAGAGACCCAGTACTTC. Encoded protein: CASSEDLRRQETQYF.

This clone has just a few counts. This chain joins TRBV7-2 and TRBJ2-5, with 8 bases matching TRBD1. The germline V gene has CDR1 SGHTA and CDR2 FQGNSA. Trimming removed 5 bases from V and 4 bases from J; junction bases left unmatched: 3. The CDR3 covers 13 residues. The DNA of the CDR3 is TGTGCCAGCAGCCAACAGGGGGGAGAGACCCAGTACTTC. It is translated as CASSQQGGETQYF.

This clone was seen once. The genes are TRBV7-3 and TRBJ2-2; the D gene is possibly TRBD1 (5 bases). Trimming removed 5 bases at V and 8 bases at J, with 9 bases between. Germline-derived CDR1 and CDR2 are SGHTA and FQGTGA. This CDR3 spans 12 amino acids. CDR3 residues: CASSPRQGELFF. DNA for the CDR3: TGTGCCAGCAGCCCGCGACAGGGGGAGCTGTTTTTT.

This clone was detected once. The rearrangement uses TRBV2 and TRBJ1-6; a weak D match, TRBD1 (5 bases). This CDR3 has 15 amino acids. V shed 5 bases and J shed 3 bases, with 11 bases lying between them. Germline lookup yields CDR1 SNHLY and CDR2 FYNNEI. The CDR3 loop reads CASSSQGGYNSPLHF. The CDR3, as DNA: TGTGCCAGCAGTTCGCAGGGAGGCTATAATTCACCCCTCCACTTT.